These 24 T cell receptor beta chains were sequenced from one sample in a study of TIL therapy for anti-PD-1-resistant metastatic lung cancer. The libraries were made with immunoSEQ v3. TCRdb's copy holds only in-frame clones and misses some; the assay was immunoSEQ multiplex PCR. The sample contains about 45,000 clones, 65% to 80% of which appear only once. Time point: pre-treatment sample, taken before nivolumab and TIL therapy. Source: blood, taken at baseline. The source is a man between 65 and 85 years old with non-small cell lung cancer.

The chain is built from TRBV9 and TRBJ1-1; perhaps TRBD1 as D (5 bases). The length of the CDR3 is 13 residues. Germline CDR1 and CDR2: SGDLS and YYNGEE. Trimming left V 2 bases short and J 2 bases short, with 7 bases between. CDR3 residues: CASSVQGNTEAFF. CDR3 nucleotides: TGTGCCAGCAGCGTGCAGGGAAACACTGAAGCTTTCTTT.

This chain uses TRBV19 with TRBJ2-1, with 9 bases identical to TRBD2. The V segment lost 6 bases and the J segment 9 bases; nucleotides outside the gene matches: 15. This CDR3 contains 16 residues. Germline V gene lookup returns CDR1 LNHDA and CDR2 SQIVND (reference sequence). The CDR3 bases are TGTGCCAGTAGCCCGGGGACTAGCAAACGCGACGGTGAGCAGTTCTTC. This translates into CASSPGTSKRDGEQFF.

The CDR3 is CASSPGQLYGYTF. The CDR3 coding sequence is TGTGCCAGCTCACCGGGACAGCTCTATGGCTACACCTTC. The V call is TRBV18, the J call TRBJ1-2, with TRBD1 identical over 7 bases. Germline values: CDR1 KGHSH, CDR2 LQKENI. The CDR3 runs 13 residues. J was trimmed by 4 bases and V by 3 bases; bases with no gene match: 2.

This sequence joins TRBV28 and TRBJ1-5; the match to TRBD1 covers 9 bases. V shed 5 bases, J shed 7 bases, and the junction held 6 bases outside the gene matches. The germline gives CDR1 MDHEN, CDR2 SYDVKM. The CDR3 contains 14 residues. CDR3 in amino acids: CASSTRTGVQPQHF. The CDR3 DNA sequence: TGTGCCAGCAGTACCCGGACAGGGGTGCAGCCCCAGCATTTT.

The rearrangement links TRBV6-5 to TRBJ2-1, with 10 bases aligning to TRBD2. Germline assignment: CDR1 MNHEY and CDR2 SVGAGI. This CDR3 spans 15 amino acids. V lost 4 bases to trimming and J lost 3 bases; unmatched junction nucleotides: 3. In nucleotides, the CDR3 is TGTGCCAGCAGTTCTGGACTAGCGGTCTACAATGAGCAGTTCTTC. Translating gives CASSSGLAVYNEQFF.

The V call is TRBV28, the J call TRBJ1-5; 8 positions match TRBD1. Germline CDR1 reads MDHEN; CDR2 reads SYDVKM. The V gene end was trimmed by 1 base and the J gene end by 6 bases; junction bases not matched to a gene: 5. The CDR3 extends over 15 amino acids. The CDR3 loop is CASSLFQGAGQPQHF. In nucleotides, the CDR3 is TGTGCCAGCAGTTTATTTCAGGGGGCAGGTCAGCCCCAGCATTTT.

V is TRBV5-8 and J is TRBJ2-5; 9 bases map to TRBD1. V lost 6 bases and J lost 5; bases outside the gene matches: 5. Germline V gene data show CDR1 as SGHTS and CDR2 as YDEGEE. The CDR3 is 13 amino acids. The CDR3 nucleotides read TGTGCCAGCAACCTGGACAGGGGCGAGACCCAGTACTTC. Translated, it gives CASNLDRGETQYF.

The rearrangement links TRBV7-9 to TRBJ2-5, with 9 bases lining up with TRBD1. Trimming at V came to 4 bases and at J to 5 bases, leaving 5 bases not matched to a gene. This CDR3 has 14 amino acids. In germline, CDR1 is SEHNR, CDR2 FQNEAQ (reference sequence). CDR3 sequence reads: CASSYRGPGETQYF. CDR3 DNA sequence: TGTGCCAGCAGCTACAGGGGGCCAGGGGAGACCCAGTACTTC. The full variable domain, with the rest looked up from reference TRBV7-9 and TRBJ2-5, is DTGVSQNPRHKITKRGQNVTFRCDPISEHNRLYWYRQTLGQGPEFLTYFQNEAQLEKSRLLSDRFSAERPKGSFSTLEIQRTEQGDSAMYLCASSYRGPGETQYFGPGTRLLVL.

The V and J genes are TRBV2 and TRBJ2-1; no clear D gene. The V gene's germline CDR1 is SNHLY and CDR2 FYNNEI. The CDR3 has 8 amino acids. V was clipped by 4 bases and J by 13 bases, with 2 bases between them. The CDR3 loop reads CASSAQFF. The CDR3 coding sequence is TGTGCCAGCAGTGCCCAGTTCTTC. Complete variable domain (other parts from reference TRBV2 and TRBJ2-1): EPEVTQTPSHQVTQMGQEVILRCVPISNHLYFYWYRQILGQKVEFLVSFYNNEISEKSEIFDDQFSVERPDGSNFTLKIRSTKLEDSAMYFCASSAQFFGPGTRLTVL.

This chain connects TRBV5-1 to TRBJ2-7; TRBD1 matches at 9 bases. The CDR3 totals 15 residues. V lost 4 bases to trimming and J lost 5 bases; unmatched junction nucleotides: 10. Germline lookup yields CDR1 SGHRS and CDR2 YFSETQ. CDR3 DNA: TGCGCCAGCAGCCGCCGGGGGACAGGGATCGACGAGCAGTACTTC. Translating gives CASSRRGTGIDEQYF.

This clone was detected only a few times. The V call is TRBV6-5, the J call TRBJ2-7; D possibly corresponds to TRBD2 (6 bases). Trimming pared 3 bases from V and 4 bases from J, leaving 13 bases between. The germline V gene has CDR1 MNHEY and CDR2 SVGAGI. This CDR3 spans 14 amino acids. The CDR3 loop is CASSYSAGPYEQYF. CDR3 nucleotide sequence: TGTGCCAGCAGTTATTCCGCGGGACCATACGAGCAGTACTTC.

The chain has TRBV6-1 and TRBJ1-1; the D is unclear. Germline V CDR1 and CDR2: MNHNS, SASEGT. The CDR3 covers 14 residues. V dropped 5 bases and J dropped 1 base, with 11 bases sitting between them. CDR3 region: CASSYTRENTEAFF. The DNA for the CDR3 is TGTGCCAGCAGTTATACACGCGAGAACACTGAAGCTTTCTTT.

V usage is TRBV5-1 and J usage is TRBJ1-1; TRBD1 agrees at 8 bases. Germline CDR1 SGHRS, CDR2 YFSETQ. The V and J ends lost 5 bases and 8 bases, in that order; junction bases with no gene match: 11. The CDR3 has 14 amino acids. CDR3 loop: CASSPGTGKEEAFF. In DNA form, the CDR3 reads TGCGCCAGCAGTCCCGGGACAGGTAAGGAAGAAGCTTTCTTT.

V usage is TRBV9 and J usage is TRBJ2-1; TRBD2 agrees at 11 bases. Germline V gives CDR1 SGDLS, CDR2 YYNGEE. The CDR3 is 16 residues long. V trimming: 0 bases; J trimming: 8 bases; junction bases outside the gene matches: 7. The CDR3 region is CASSVDGASGRYEQFF. CDR3 sequence (DNA): TGTGCCAGCAGCGTAGATGGGGCTAGCGGGAGGTATGAGCAGTTCTTC.

The gene calls are TRBV6-1 and TRBJ1-5; D not certain. The CDR3 sequence is 13 residues long. V lost 2 bases to trimming and J lost 6 bases, with 8 bases between them. CDR1 and CDR2 from the germline V gene are MNHNS and SASEGT. The CDR3: CASSEWEGQPQHF. The CDR3 DNA sequence: TGTGCCAGCAGTGAATGGGAAGGTCAGCCCCAGCATTTT.

In its sample, this clone was seen a few times. The gene calls are TRBV7-2 and TRBJ2-3; no clear D. Germline values: CDR1 SGHTA, CDR2 FQGNSA. This CDR3 comprises 15 residues. Trimming took 2 bases from V and 0 from J, leaving 9 bases between them. The CDR3: CASSLRSTSTDTQYF. The CDR3 DNA reads TGTGCCAGCAGCTTAAGATCTACTAGCACAGATACGCAGTATTTT. The full variable domain, with the rest looked up from reference TRBV7-2 and TRBJ2-3, is GAGVSQSPSNKVTEKGKDVELRCDPISGHTALYWYRQSLGQGLEFLIYFQGNSAPDKSGLPSDRFSAERTGGSVSTLTIQRTQQEDSAVYLCASSLRSTSTDTQYFGPGTRLTVL.

The chain combines TRBV28 with TRBJ2-7; 7 positions match TRBD2. V lost 3 bases and J lost 5; bases outside the gene matches: 13. Germline V lookup: CDR1 MDHEN, CDR2 SYDVKM. This CDR3 contains 16 residues. CDR3 sequence: CASSFPPQGGTNEQYF. As DNA, the CDR3 is TGTGCCAGCAGTTTCCCCCCCCAGGGAGGGACCAACGAGCAGTACTTC.

The J gene is TRBJ2-5, the V gene TRBV11-1; weak D call: TRBD2 (6 bases). The CDR3 sequence is 13 residues long. With 3 bases removed from V and 4 bases from J, the gap between germline ends came to 9 bases. Germline CDR1 is SGHAT and CDR2 is FQDESV (reference sequence). CDR3 region: CASSFRTTETQYF. The DNA for the CDR3 is TGTGCCAGCAGCTTTAGGACTACAGAGACCCAGTACTTC. The variable domain in full, completed from reference TRBV11-1 and TRBJ2-5, reads EAEVAQSPRYKITEKSQAVAFWCDPISGHATLYWYRQILGQGPELLVQFQDESVVDDSQLPKDRFSAERLKGVDSTLKIQPAELGDSAMYLCASSFRTTETQYFGPGTRLLVL.

The J gene is TRBJ2-5, the V gene TRBV5-1, with TRBD2 matching over 12 bases. Germline lookup yields CDR1 SGHRS and CDR2 YFSETQ. The CDR3 covers 17 residues. Trimming took 4 bases from V and 3 from J; bases not matched to a gene: 10. The CDR3 is CASSPSGRAGLKETQYF. CDR3 coding DNA: TGCGCCAGCAGCCCTAGCGGGAGGGCCGGTCTAAAAGAGACCCAGTACTTC.

The chain joins TRBV18 to TRBJ2-7, with D unresolved. The germline CDR1 and CDR2 sequences are KGHSH and LQKENI. This CDR3 region has 14 residues. The V gene lost 2 bases and the J gene lost 4 bases, with 12 bases spanning the gap. CDR3 residues: CASSPRASVYEQYF. The CDR3 DNA reads as TGTGCCAGCTCACCAAGGGCCAGCGTATACGAGCAGTACTTC.

The J gene is TRBJ1-5, the V gene TRBV19; D perhaps matches TRBD1 (6 bases). The germline gives CDR1 LNHDA, CDR2 SQIVND (reference sequence). This CDR3 comprises 17 residues. V shed 3 bases and J shed 5 bases, with 20 bases lying between them. The CDR3 spells CASSIGPGGRLDQPQHF. Written as DNA, the CDR3 is TGTGCCAGTAGTATCGGACCTGGGGGGCGATTGGATCAGCCCCAGCATTTT.

The genes are TRBV7-7 and TRBJ2-1; no clear D gene. This CDR3 has 15 amino acids. Germline CDR1 is SSHAT and CDR2 is FNYEAQ (reference sequence). V was pared by 5 bases and J by 0 bases, with 11 bases between. The CDR3 sequence: CASSRALSSYNEQFF. As DNA, the CDR3 is TGTGCCAGCAGCCGGGCCTTGAGCTCCTACAATGAGCAGTTCTTC.

The chain uses TRBV7-9 and TRBJ1-1, with 8 positions matching TRBD1. The CDR3 spans 14 residues. Germline CDR1 and CDR2: SEHNR and FQNEAQ (reference sequence). The J segment lost 1 base and the V segment lost 4 bases, leaving 2 bases of the junction unmatched. The CDR3 DNA sequence: TGTGCCAGCAGCTGGGGACAGGAGAACACTGAAGCTTTCTTT. Its translation: CASSWGQENTEAFF.

The chain recombines TRBV6-5 with TRBJ2-7; D perhaps matches TRBD1 (6 bases). CDR3 length equals 15 residues. Germline CDR1 and CDR2: MNHEY and SVGAGI. Trimming took 0 bases from V and 7 from J, leaving 16 bases between them. CDR3 coding DNA: TGTGCCAGCAGTTACTCGATGGACAGCACAGGGGAGCAGTACTTC. It codes for CASSYSMDSTGEQYF.